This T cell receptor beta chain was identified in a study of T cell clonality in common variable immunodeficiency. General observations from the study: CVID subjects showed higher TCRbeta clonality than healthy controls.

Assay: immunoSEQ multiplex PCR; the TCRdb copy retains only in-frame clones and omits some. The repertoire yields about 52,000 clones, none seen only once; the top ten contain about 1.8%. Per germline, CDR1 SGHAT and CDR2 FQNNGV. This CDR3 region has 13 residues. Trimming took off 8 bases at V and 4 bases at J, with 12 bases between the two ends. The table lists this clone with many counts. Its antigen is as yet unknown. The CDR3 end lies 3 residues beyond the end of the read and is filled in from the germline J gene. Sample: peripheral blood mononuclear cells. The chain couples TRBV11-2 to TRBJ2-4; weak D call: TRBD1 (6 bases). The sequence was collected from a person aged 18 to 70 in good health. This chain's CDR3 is CASSGTKKNIQYF. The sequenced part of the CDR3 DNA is TGTGCCAGCTCCGGGACAAAGAAAAACATT. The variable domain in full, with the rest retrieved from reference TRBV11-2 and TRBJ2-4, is EAGVAQSPRYKIIEKRQSVAFWCNPISGHATLYWYQQILGQGPKLLIQFQNNGVVDDSQLPKDRFSAERLKGVDSTLKIQPAKLEDSAVYLCASSGTKKNIQYFGAGTRLSVL.